This entry describes one T cell receptor (beta chain). This entry belongs to a study of OX40 agonist ivuxolimab in advanced cancers. The CDR3 is 14 amino acids. CDR1 and CDR2 from the germline V gene are SGHTA and FQGNSA. Unmatched junction bases numbered 1, after V lost 4 bases and J lost 2 bases. Sequencing used immunoSEQ multiplex PCR; TCRdb keeps in-frame clones, though not all of them. The sample holds 60,000 to 75,000 clones; roughly 89% are singletons and the top ten take around 30%. The V gene is TRBV7-2, the J gene TRBJ1-3, with 8 bases lining up with TRBD1. The sequencing used CD4+ or CD8+ T cells sorted from blood, collected in a trial of the OX40 agonist ivuxolimab. The source is an adult with an advanced solid tumor such as melanoma, head and neck, liver or kidney cancer. CDR3 region: CASSSTGAGNTIYF. Here the CDR3 DNA reads TGTGCCAGCAGCTCGACAGGGGCTGGAAACACCATATATTTT.